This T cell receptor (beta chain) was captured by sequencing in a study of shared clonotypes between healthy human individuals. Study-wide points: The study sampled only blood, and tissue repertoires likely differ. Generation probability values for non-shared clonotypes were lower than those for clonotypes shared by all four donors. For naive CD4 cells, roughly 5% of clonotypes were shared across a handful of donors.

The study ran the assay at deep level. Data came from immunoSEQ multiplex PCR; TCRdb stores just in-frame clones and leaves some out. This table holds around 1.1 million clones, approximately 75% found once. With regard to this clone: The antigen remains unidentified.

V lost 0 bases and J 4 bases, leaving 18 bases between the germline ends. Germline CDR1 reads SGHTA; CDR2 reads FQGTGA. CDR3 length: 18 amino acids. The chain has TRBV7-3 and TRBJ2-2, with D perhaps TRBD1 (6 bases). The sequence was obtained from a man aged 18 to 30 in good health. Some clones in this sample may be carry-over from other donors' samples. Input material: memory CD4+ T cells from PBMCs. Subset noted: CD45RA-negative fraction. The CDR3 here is CASSLTATGVVATGELFF. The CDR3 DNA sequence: TGTGCCAGCAGCTTAACGGCGACAGGAGTCGTGGCCACCGGGGAGCTGTTTTTT.